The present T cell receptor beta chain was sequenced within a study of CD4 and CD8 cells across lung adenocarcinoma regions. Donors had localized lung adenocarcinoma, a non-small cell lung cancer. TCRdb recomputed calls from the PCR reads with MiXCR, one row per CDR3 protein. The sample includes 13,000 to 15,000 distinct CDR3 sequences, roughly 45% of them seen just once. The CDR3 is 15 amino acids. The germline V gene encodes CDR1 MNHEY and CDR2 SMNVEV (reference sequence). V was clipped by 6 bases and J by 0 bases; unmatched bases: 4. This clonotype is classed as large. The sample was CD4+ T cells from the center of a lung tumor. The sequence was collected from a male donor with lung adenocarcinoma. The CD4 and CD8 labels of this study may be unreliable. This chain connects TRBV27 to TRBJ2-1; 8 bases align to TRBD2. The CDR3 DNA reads TGTGCCAGCAGACCACTAGCGGTCTCCTACAATGAGCAGTTCTTC. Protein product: CASRPLAVSYNEQFF.